The table lists the clone carrying this T cell receptor beta chain with many counts. The antigen remains unidentified. The blood sample predates any ophthalmopathy symptoms, coming from first hyperthyroidism diagnosis. PBMCs were collected from an approximately 10 ml volume of fresh peripheral blood. The data derive from a study of T cells in Graves' hyperthyroidism and ophthalmopathy. RNA transcripts provided the source from which TCR beta CDR3 regions were amplified. The TCR CDR3 first-round RT-PCR relied on the HTBI primer set. TCRdb re-called the multiplex PCR reads through MiXCR, storing one row per CDR3 protein. The data show 300,000 to 450,000 distinct CDR3 sequences, around a sixth seen once. Study-level findings and limits: Most expanded thyroid clonotypes above 0.001 recurred in blood.

The germline V gene has CDR1 MDHEN and CDR2 SYDVKM. The germline V and J ends were trimmed by 5 bases and 6 bases, with 14 bases remaining between them. The CDR3 sequence is 13 residues long. V is TRBV28 and J is TRBJ2-7; D unclear. Sequencing was done on a sample of blood. This TCR derives from a woman aged 18 to 35 with Graves' hyperthyroidism that later progressed to Graves' ophthalmopathy. The CDR3 DNA sequence: TGTGCCAGCAGTGTACCCACACTCCCCGAGCAGTACTTC. Protein: CASSVPTLPEQYF.